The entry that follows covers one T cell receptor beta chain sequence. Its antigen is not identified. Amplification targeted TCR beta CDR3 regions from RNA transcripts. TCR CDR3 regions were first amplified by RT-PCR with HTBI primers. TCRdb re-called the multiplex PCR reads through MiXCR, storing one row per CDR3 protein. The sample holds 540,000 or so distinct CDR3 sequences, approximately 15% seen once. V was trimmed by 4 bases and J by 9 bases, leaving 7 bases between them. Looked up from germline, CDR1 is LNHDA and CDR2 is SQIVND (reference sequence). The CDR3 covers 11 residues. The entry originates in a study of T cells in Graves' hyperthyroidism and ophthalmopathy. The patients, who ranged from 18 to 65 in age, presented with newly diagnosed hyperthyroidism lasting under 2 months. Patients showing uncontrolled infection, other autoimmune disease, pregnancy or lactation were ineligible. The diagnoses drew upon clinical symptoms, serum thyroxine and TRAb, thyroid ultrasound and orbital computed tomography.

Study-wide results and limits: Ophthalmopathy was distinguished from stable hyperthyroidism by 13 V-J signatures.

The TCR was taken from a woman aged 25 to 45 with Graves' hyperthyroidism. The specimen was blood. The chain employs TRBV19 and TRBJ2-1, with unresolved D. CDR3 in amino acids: CASSTLPEQFF. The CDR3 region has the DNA TGTGCCAGTAGTACTCTCCCTGAGCAGTTCTTC.